One sample yielded the 8 T cell receptor beta chains listed below, sequenced in a study of blood T cell repertoires in COVID-19. TCRdb keeps only in-frame clones here, not all; method: immunoSEQ multiplex PCR. The data hold approximately 150,000 clones, with about 85% observed a single time. The sequencing sample was made of peripheral blood. Receptor source: a human donor with acute or convalescent COVID-19. The donor label of this sample is uncertain.

The rearrangement joins TRBV9 to TRBJ2-1; 11 nucleotides agree with TRBD2. This CDR3 has 16 residues. J was trimmed by 8 bases and V by 3 bases; bases with no gene match: 10. Per germline, CDR1 SGDLS and CDR2 YYNGEE. The DNA of the CDR3 is TGTGCCAGCAGCGGCGCTGATACTAGCGGGAGTGATGAGCAGTTCTTC. Encoded protein: CASSGADTSGSDEQFF.

V gene TRBV6-1 combines with J gene TRBJ2-7; 12 bases agree with TRBD2. The CDR3 loop spans 17 amino acids. Germline V gives CDR1 MNHNS, CDR2 SASEGT. V shed 2 bases and J 6 bases; nucleotides not matched to a gene: 11. CDR3 DNA sequence: TGTGCCAGCAGTGAAATAAGGACTAGCGGGAATTCCGGCGAGCAGTACGTC. Translated: CASSEIRTSGNSGEQYV.

The chain is built from TRBV10-3 and TRBJ2-5; D is perhaps TRBD1 (6 bases). The length of the CDR3 is 13 residues. The germline gives CDR1 ENHRY, CDR2 SYGVKD. Trimming removed 3 bases from V and 4 bases from J, with 9 bases in between. The CDR3 reads CAISEQGRETQYF. The CDR3 bases are TGTGCCATCAGTGAACAGGGTCGAGAGACCCAGTACTTC.

V is TRBV2 and J is TRBJ2-3; TRBD1 matches at 7 bases. The V gene's germline CDR1 is SNHLY and CDR2 FYNNEI. The ends lost 4 bases at V and 3 bases at J; junction bases unmatched: 1. The length of the CDR3 is 13 residues. The CDR3 protein is CASSGQGTDTQYF. As DNA, the CDR3 is TGTGCCAGCAGTGGACAGGGAACAGATACGCAGTATTTT.

The chain carries TRBV28 and TRBJ1-1; D perhaps matches TRBD1 (6 bases). Germline assignment: CDR1 MDHEN and CDR2 SYDVKM. Trimming stripped 5 bases from V and 6 bases from J, with 19 bases between. CDR3 length: 15 amino acids. The CDR3: CASSTSPQGKSEAFF. In nucleotides, the CDR3 is TGTGCCAGCAGTACCTCTCCACAGGGAAAATCTGAAGCTTTCTTT.

The CDR3 reads CASSSRTGGEQYF. In DNA, the CDR3 is TGTGCCAGCAGCTCGCGGACAGGGGGCGAGCAGTACTTC. V is TRBV11-2 and J is TRBJ2-7; 10 bases map to TRBD1. Germline V gene lookup returns CDR1 SGHAT and CDR2 FQNNGV. Losses at the gene ends were 4 bases for V and 6 bases for J; bases not matched to a gene: 3. This CDR3 comprises 13 residues.

This clone was observed a single time. The genes are TRBV3-1 (or the pseudogene TRBV3-2) and TRBJ1-1; 11 bases align to TRBD1. The J segment lost 5 bases and the V segment lost 1 base, leaving 12 bases of the junction unmatched. Looked up from germline, CDR1 is LGHDT and CDR2 is YNNKEL (reference sequence). This CDR3 has 18 residues. The CDR3 loop is CASSQVTGTGGFGTEAFF. In nucleotides, the CDR3 is TGTGCCAGCAGCCAAGTGACCGGGACAGGGGGTTTTGGGACTGAAGCTTTCTTT.

This clone was counted once. This chain links TRBV6-5 with TRBJ1-1; 9 nucleotides line up with TRBD1. The CDR3 sequence is 14 residues long. Losses at the gene ends were 2 bases for V and 6 bases for J; bases not matched to a gene: 4. Germline V gene sequence: CDR1 MNHEY, CDR2 SVGAGI. The CDR3 region is CASSYGTGIPEAFF. The CDR3 DNA sequence: TGTGCCAGCAGTTACGGGACAGGGATCCCTGAAGCTTTCTTT.